The clone carrying this T cell receptor beta chain is a singleton in its sample. Authors' analysis steps: Estimates of nucleated cell counts were drawn from the amplification of reference gene primers. Sequenced by immunoSEQ multiplex PCR; TCRdb stores in-frame clones only, minus some. V, J and clone size are taken as reported in that table, and D and trimming were inferred from the DNA itself. The sample lists around 180,000 clones; approximately 85% were seen once. The data originate from a study of blood T cell repertoires in COVID-19. In the study overall: The United States, Italy and Spain provided the acute and convalescent COVID-19 samples.

Trimming cost V 3 bases and J 5 bases; bases outside gene matches: 5. The CDR3 consists of 14 residues. Germline-derived CDR1 and CDR2 are LNHDA and SQIVND (reference sequence). The clonotype comes from a man aged 55-75 years with acute or convalescent COVID-19. Sequenced sample: peripheral blood. This chain links TRBV19 with TRBJ2-7; 9 nucleotides match TRBD1. The CDR3 spells CASSIGTGRDEQYF. As DNA, the CDR3 is TGTGCCAGTAGTATCGGGACAGGGCGGGACGAGCAGTACTTC.